Sequencing of this T cell receptor (beta chain) was carried out in a study of T cells in Graves' hyperthyroidism and ophthalmopathy. The investigators amplified TCR beta CDR3 regions from RNA transcripts. The HTBI set primed first-round TCR CDR3 RT-PCR. TCRdb called the multiplex PCR reads again in MiXCR, with one record for every CDR3 protein. The table includes around 610,000 distinct CDR3 sequences, roughly 14% detected once. Findings of the study overall: The model forecast ophthalmopathy, anticipating it by a median roughly 6.5 months before onset.

This clonotype was detected ten times or more. Its antigen is unidentified. Ophthalmopathy cases met thresholds of Clinical Activity Score at least 3, NOSPECS grade at least 4 and duration under 3 months. PBMCs were sourced from around 10 ml fresh peripheral blood. Trimming stripped 5 bases from V and 1 base from J, with 8 bases between. Germline-derived CDR1 and CDR2 are GTSNPN and SVGIG (reference sequence). This CDR3 spans 12 amino acids. The V and J genes are TRBV30 and TRBJ2-5; D perhaps matches TRBD2 (5 bases). The clonotype was recovered from a woman aged 40 to 50 with Graves' ophthalmopathy. The sequenced sample was blood. This chain's CDR3 is CAWGLTQETQYF. For the CDR3, the DNA is TGTGCCTGGGGACTGACCCAAGAGACCCAGTACTTC.